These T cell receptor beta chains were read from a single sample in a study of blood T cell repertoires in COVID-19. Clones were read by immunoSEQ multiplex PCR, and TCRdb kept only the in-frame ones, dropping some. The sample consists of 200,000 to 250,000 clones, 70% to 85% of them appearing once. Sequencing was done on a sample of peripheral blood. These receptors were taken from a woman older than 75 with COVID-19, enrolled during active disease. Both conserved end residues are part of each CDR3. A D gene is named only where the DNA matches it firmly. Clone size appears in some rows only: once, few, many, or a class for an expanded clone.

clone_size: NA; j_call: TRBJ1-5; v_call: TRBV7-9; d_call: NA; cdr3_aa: CASSLETDNQPQHF; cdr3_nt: TGTGCCAGCAGCTTAGAGACAGACAATCAGCCCCAGCATTTT
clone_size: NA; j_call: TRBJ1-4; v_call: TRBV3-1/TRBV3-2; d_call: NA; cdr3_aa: CASSPTVGGWEKLFF; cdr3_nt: TGTGCCAGCAGCCCCACCGTGGGGGGATGGGAAAAACTGTTTTTT
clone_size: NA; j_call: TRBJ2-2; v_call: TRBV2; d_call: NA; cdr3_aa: CASSGGSTGELFF; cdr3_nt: TGTGCCAGCAGTGGAGGGTCCACCGGGGAGCTGTTTTTT
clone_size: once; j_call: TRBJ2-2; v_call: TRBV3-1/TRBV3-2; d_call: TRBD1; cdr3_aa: CASSQAVTGGAGTGELFF; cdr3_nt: TGTGCCAGCAGCCAAGCCGTAACAGGGGGCGCGGGCACCGGGGAGCTGTTTTTT
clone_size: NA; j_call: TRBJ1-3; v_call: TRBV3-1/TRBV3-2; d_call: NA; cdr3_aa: CASSPDGTAGNTIYF; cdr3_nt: TGTGCCAGCAGCCCCGACGGGACTGCTGGAAACACCATATATTTT
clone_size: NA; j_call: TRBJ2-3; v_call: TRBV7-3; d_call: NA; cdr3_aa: CASSAQGTDTQYF; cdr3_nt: TGTGCCAGCAGCGCGCAGGGCACAGATACGCAGTATTTT
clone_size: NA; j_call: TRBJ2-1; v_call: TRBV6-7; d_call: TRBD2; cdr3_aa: CASSWTSIVEQFF; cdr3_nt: TGTGCCAGCAGTTGGACTAGTATCGTCGAGCAGTTCTTC
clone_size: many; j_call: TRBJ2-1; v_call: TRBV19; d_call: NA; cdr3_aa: CASSIGESSYNEQFF; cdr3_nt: TGTGCCAGTAGTATTGGGGAGAGCTCCTACAATGAGCAGTTCTTC
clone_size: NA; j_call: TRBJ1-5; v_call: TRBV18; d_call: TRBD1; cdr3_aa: CASSPRRTGTTYSNQPQHF; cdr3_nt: TGTGCCAGCTCACCTCGCCGGACAGGGACAACTTATAGCAATCAGCCCCAGCATTTT
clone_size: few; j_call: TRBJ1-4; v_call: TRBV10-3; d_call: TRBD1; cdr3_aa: CAIRLGTGSNEKLFF; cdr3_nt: TGTGCCATCAGGCTAGGGACAGGTTCTAATGAAAAACTGTTTTTT
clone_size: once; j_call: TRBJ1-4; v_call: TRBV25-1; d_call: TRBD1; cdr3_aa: CASSAQGARGEKLFF; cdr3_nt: TGTGCCAGCAGTGCCCAGGGGGCGCGGGGTGAAAAACTGTTTTTT
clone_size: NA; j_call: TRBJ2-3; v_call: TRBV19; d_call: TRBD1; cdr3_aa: CASSMTGTGRVDTQYF; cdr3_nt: TGTGCCAGTAGTATGACCGGGACAGGGCGGGTAGATACGCAGTATTTT
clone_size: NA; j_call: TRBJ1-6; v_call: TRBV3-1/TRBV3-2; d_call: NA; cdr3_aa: CASSQDFNNSPLHF; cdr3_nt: TGTGCCAGCAGCCAGGACTTTAATAATTCACCCCTCCACTTT
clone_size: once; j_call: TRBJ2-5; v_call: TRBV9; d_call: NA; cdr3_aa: CASSVTGWETQYF; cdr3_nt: TGTGCCAGCAGCGTTACAGGGTGGGAGACCCAGTACTTC
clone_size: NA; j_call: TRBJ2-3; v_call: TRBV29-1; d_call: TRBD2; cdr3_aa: CSVDWVSGRAADTQYF; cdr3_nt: TGCAGCGTTGACTGGGTTAGCGGGAGGGCGGCAGATACGCAGTATTTT
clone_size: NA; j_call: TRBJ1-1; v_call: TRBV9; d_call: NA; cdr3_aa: CASSPEGNTEAFF; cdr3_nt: TGTGCCAGCTCCCCAGAGGGCAACACTGAAGCTTTCTTT
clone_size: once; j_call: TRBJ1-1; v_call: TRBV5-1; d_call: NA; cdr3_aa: CASSLLVQGGTEAFF; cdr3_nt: TGCGCCAGCAGCTTGCTTGTCCAGGGAGGAACTGAAGCTTTCTTT
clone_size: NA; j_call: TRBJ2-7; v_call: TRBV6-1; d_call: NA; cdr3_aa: CASSVRPTGPPYEQYF; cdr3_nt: TGTGCCAGCAGTGTCCGTCCCACAGGGCCCCCCTACGAGCAGTACTTC
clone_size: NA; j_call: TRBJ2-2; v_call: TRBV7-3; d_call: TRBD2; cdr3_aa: CASSLNAGAYGELFF; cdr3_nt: TGTGCCAGCAGCTTAAACGCGGGAGCGTACGGGGAGCTGTTTTTT
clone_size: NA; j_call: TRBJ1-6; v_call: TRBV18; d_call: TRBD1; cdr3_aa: CASSPRTGENSPLHF; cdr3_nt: TGTGCCAGCTCGCCCCGAACAGGGGAAAATTCACCCCTCCACTTT
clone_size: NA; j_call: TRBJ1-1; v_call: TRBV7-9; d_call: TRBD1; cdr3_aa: CASSLNLGSGGGKSEAFF; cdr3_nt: TGTGCCAGCAGCTTAAACTTGGGTTCAGGGGGCGGAAAATCTGAAGCTTTCTTT
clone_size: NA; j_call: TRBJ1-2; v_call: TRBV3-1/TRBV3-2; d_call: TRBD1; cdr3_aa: CASSLIGTVGYTF; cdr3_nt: TGTGCCAGCAGCCTCATCGGGACAGTCGGCTACACCTTC
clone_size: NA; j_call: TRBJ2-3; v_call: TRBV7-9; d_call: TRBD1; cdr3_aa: CASSLPTGTGVTDTQYF; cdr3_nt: TGTGCCAGCAGCTTACCAACCGGGACAGGGGTCACAGATACGCAGTATTTT
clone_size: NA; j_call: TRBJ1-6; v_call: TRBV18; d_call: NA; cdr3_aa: CASSPTPLTGNSPLHF; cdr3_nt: TGTGCCAGCTCACCGACCCCGTTGACAGGAAATTCACCCCTCCACTTT
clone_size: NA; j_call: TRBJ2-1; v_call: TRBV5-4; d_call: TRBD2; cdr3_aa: CASSFGGGSSYNEQFF; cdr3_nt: TGTGCCAGCAGCTTCGGGGGAGGGAGCTCCTACAATGAGCAGTTCTTC
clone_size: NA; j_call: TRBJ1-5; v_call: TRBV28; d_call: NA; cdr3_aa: CASRPPGRGRISNQPQHF; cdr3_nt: TGTGCCAGCCGACCCCCTGGGCGGGGGCGCATTAGCAATCAGCCCCAGCATTTT
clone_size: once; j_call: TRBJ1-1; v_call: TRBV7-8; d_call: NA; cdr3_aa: CASSLDSMNTEAFF; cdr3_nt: TGTGCCAGCAGCTTAGACTCGATGAACACTGAAGCTTTCTTT
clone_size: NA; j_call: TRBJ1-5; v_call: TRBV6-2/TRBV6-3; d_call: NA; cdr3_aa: CASSYSTGGEMF; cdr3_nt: TGTGCCAGCAGTTACTCGACGGGTGGGGAGATGTTT
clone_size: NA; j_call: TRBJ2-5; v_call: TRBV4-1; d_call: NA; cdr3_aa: CASSLTTRAETQYF; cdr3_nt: TGCGCCAGCAGCCTCACCACGCGGGCAGAGACCCAGTACTTC
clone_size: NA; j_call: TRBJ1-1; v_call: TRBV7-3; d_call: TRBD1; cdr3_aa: CASSLGTVGTEAFF; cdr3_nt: TGTGCCAGCAGCCTGGGGACAGTGGGAACTGAAGCTTTCTTT
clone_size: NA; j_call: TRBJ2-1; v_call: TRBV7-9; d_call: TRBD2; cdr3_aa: CASSSRGSSGMTEQFF; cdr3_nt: TGTGCCAGCAGCTCCCGCGGTAGTAGCGGGATGACTGAGCAGTTCTTC
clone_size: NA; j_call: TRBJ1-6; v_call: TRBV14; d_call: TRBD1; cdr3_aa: CASAYRGDSPLHF; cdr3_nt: TGTGCCAGCGCCTACAGGGGCGATTCACCCCTCCACTTT
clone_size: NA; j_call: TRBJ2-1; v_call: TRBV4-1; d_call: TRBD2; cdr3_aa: CASSQALLAGGSYNEQFF; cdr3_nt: TGCGCCAGCAGCCAAGCGCTACTAGCGGGGGGCTCCTACAATGAGCAGTTCTTC
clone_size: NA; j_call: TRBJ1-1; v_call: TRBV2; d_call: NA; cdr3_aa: CASCPGGFITEAFF; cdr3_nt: TGTGCCAGCTGCCCCGGCGGTTTCATCACTGAAGCTTTCTTT
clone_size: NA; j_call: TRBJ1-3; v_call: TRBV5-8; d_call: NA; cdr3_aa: CASSLSEGAGNTIYF; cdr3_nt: TGTGCCAGCAGCTTGAGTGAGGGGGCTGGAAACACCATATATTTT
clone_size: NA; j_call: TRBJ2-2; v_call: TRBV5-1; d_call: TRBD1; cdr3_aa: CASSVRDRTTGELFF; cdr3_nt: TGCGCCAGCAGCGTCCGGGACAGAACAACCGGGGAGCTGTTTTTT
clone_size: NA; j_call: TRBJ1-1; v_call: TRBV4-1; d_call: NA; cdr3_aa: CASSQVFPGGTEAFF; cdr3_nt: TGCGCCAGCAGCCAAGTCTTCCCCGGCGGCACTGAAGCTTTCTTT
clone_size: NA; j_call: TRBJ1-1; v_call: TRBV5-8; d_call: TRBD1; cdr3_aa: CASGTGGRGTEAFF; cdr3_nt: TGTGCCAGTGGGACAGGGGGCAGGGGCACTGAAGCTTTCTTT
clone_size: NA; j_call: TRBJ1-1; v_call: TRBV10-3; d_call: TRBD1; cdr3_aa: CATTDREGTEAFF; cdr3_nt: TGTGCCACCACGGACAGGGAAGGCACTGAAGCTTTCTTT
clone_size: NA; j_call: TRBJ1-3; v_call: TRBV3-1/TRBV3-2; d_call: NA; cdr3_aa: CASIQGPGNTIYF; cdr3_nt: TGTGCCAGCATACAGGGTCCTGGAAACACCATATATTTT
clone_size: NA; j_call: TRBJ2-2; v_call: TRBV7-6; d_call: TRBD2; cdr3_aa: CASSQKIAGDKHRGAVF; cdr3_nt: TGTGCCAGCAGCCAGAAAATAGCGGGGGATAAACACCGGGGAGCTGTTTTT
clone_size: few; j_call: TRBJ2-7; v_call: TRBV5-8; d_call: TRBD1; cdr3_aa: CASSRGQIYEQYF; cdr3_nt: TGTGCCAGCTCCAGGGGACAGATCTACGAGCAGTACTTC
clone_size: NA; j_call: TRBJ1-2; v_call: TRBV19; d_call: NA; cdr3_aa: CASSPTSIEGYTF; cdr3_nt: TGTGCCAGTAGCCCGACATCGATCGAGGGCTACACCTTC
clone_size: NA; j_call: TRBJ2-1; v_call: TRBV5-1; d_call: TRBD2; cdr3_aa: CASSLAGGIYNEQFF; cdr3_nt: TGCGCCAGCAGCTTGGCGGGAGGGATTTACAATGAGCAGTTCTTC
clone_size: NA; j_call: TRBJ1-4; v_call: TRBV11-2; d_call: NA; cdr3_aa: CASSLGGPEKLFF; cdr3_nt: TGTGCCAGCAGCTTGGGGGGTCCTGAAAAACTGTTTTTT
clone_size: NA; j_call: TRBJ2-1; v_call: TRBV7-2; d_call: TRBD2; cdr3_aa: CASSPGQAGGNEQFF; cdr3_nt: TGTGCCAGCAGCCCCGGCCAAGCGGGGGGGAATGAGCAGTTCTTC
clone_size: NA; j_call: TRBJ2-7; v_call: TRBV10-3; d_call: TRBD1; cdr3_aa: CAISYGQASYEQYF; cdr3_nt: TGTGCCATCAGCTACGGACAGGCCTCCTACGAGCAGTACTTC
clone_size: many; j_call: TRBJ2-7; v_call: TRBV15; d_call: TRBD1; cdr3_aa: CATSRDNTGGEQYF; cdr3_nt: TGTGCCACCAGCAGAGATAACACAGGGGGTGAGCAGTACTTC
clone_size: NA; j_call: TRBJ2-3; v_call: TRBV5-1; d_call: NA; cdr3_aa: CASYPGQTADTQYF; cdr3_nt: TGCGCCAGTTACCCCGGACAGACCGCAGATACGCAGTATTTT